The text below deals with one T cell receptor (beta chain). Its target is not known. V was pared by 0 bases and J by 7 bases, with 13 bases between. CDR1 is SQVTM, CDR2 ANQGSEA, per germline. The CDR3 consists of 14 residues. The sample originates from a study of response to subunit inactivated influenza vaccine. TCRdb re-analysed the RT-PCR reads in MiXCR, keeping a single row per CDR3 protein. The sample has 530,000 or so distinct CDR3 sequences, roughly 23% seen once. Regarding the study as a whole: The authors proposed limited new T cell recruitment per seasonal influenza vaccination.

The chain uses TRBV29-1 and TRBJ2-1; possibly TRBD1 for D (6 bases). The sample consisted of CD4+ T cells sorted from PBMCs, taken roughly 5 days after vaccination. This receptor was taken from a man aged 45-60 years who received an inactivated influenza vaccine. The CDR3 sequence is CSVEDPNTGNEQFF. CDR3 in DNA: TGCAGCGTTGAAGATCCAAATACAGGGAATGAGCAGTTCTTC.